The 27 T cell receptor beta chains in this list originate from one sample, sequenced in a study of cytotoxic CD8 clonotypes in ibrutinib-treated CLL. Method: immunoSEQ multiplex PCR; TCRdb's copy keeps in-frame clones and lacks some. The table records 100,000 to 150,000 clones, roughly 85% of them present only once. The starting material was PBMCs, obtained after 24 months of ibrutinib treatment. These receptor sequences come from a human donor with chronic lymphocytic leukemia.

CDR3 residues: CASSSQGTSGTSYEQYF. Written as DNA, the CDR3 is TGTGCCAGCAGCTCCCAAGGGACTAGCGGAACCTCCTACGAGCAGTACTTC. This rearrangement joins TRBV7-9 to TRBJ2-7; 11 bases are a match to TRBD2. V lost 4 bases, J lost 0 bases, and 8 bases stayed unmatched. CDR3 length: 17 residues. Germline CDR1 and CDR2: SEHNR and FQNEAQ (reference sequence).

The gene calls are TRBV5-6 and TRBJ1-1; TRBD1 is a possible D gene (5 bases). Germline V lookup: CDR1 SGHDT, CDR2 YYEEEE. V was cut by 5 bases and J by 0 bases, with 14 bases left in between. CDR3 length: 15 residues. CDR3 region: CASRRDPLMNTEAFF. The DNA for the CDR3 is TGTGCCAGCAGGCGGGACCCGTTGATGAACACTGAAGCTTTCTTT.

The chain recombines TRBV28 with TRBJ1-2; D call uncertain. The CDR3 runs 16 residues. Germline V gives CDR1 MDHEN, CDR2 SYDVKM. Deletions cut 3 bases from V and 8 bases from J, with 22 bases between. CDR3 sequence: CASSLPWGVRERGYTF. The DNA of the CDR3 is TGTGCCAGCAGTTTGCCCTGGGGAGTAAGGGAAAGGGGCTACACCTTC.

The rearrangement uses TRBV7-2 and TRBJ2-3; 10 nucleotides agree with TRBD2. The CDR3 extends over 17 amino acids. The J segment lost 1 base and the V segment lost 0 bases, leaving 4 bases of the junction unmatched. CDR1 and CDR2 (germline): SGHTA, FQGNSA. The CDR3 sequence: CASSLAGTSERTDTQYF. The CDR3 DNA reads TGTGCCAGCAGCTTAGCCGGGACTAGCGAGCGCACAGATACGCAGTATTTT. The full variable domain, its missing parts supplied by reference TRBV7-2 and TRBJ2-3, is GAGVSQSPSNKVTEKGKDVELRCDPISGHTALYWYRQSLGQGLEFLIYFQGNSAPDKSGLPSDRFSAERTGGSVSTLTIQRTQQEDSAVYLCASSLAGTSERTDTQYFGPGTRLTVL.

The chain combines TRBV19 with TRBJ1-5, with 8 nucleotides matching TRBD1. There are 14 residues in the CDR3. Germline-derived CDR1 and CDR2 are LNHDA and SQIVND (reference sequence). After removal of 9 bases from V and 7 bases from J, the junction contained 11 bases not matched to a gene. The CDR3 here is CASGQGRTSQPQHF. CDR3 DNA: TGTGCCAGCGGACAGGGAAGGACAAGCCAGCCCCAGCATTTT.

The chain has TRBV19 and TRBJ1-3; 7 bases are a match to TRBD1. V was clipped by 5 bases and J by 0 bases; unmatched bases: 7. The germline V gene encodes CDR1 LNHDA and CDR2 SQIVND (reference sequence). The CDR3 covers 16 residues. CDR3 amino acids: CASSANRGYSGNTIYF. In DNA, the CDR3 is TGTGCCAGTAGTGCAAACAGGGGATACTCTGGAAACACCATATATTTT. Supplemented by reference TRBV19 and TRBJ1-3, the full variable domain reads DGGITQSPKYLFRKEGQNVTLSCEQNLNHDAMYWYRQDPGQGLRLIYYSQIVNDFQKGDIAEGYSVSREKKESFPLTVTSAQKNPTAFYLCASSANRGYSGNTIYFGEGSWLTVV.

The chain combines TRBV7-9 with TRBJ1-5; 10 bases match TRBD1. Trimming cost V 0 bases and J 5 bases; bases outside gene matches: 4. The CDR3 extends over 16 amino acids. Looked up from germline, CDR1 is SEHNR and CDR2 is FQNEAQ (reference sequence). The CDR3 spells CASSLATGTGDQPQHF. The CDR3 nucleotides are TGTGCCAGCAGCTTAGCGACCGGGACAGGGGATCAGCCCCAGCATTTT.

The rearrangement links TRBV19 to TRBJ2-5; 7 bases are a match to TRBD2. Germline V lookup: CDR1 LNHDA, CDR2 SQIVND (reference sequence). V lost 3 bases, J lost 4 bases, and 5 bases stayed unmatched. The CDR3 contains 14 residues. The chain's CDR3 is CASSIEGGRETQYF. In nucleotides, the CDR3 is TGTGCCAGTAGTATTGAGGGAGGGCGAGAGACCCAGTACTTC.

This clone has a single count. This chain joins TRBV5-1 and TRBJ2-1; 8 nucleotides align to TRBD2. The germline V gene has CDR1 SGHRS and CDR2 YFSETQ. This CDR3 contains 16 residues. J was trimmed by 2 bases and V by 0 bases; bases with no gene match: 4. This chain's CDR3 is CASSLVAAGAYNEQFF. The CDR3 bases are TGCGCCAGCAGCTTGGTCGCAGCGGGGGCCTACAATGAGCAGTTCTTC.

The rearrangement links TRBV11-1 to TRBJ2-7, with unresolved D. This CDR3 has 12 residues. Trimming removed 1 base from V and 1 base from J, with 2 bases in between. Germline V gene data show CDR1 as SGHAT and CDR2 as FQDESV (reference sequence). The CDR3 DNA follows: TGTGCCAGCAGCTTAGGTTCCTACGAGCAGTACTTC. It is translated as CASSLGSYEQYF.

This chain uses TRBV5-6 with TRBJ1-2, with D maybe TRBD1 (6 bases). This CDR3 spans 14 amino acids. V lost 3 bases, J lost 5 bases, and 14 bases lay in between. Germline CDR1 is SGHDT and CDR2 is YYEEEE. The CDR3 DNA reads TGTGCCAGCAGCTGGGGGCGGGAGCCTTATGGCTACACCTTC. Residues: CASSWGREPYGYTF.

CDR3 bases: TGTGCCAGCAGTTTGGTTGCCCAGGGAGGCGATGGCTACACCTTC. Protein product: CASSLVAQGGDGYTF. V is TRBV28 and J is TRBJ1-2; tentative D call: TRBD1 (5 bases). With 3 bases removed from V and 6 bases from J, the gap between germline ends came to 17 bases. CDR3 length: 15 amino acids. The germline V gene has CDR1 MDHEN and CDR2 SYDVKM.

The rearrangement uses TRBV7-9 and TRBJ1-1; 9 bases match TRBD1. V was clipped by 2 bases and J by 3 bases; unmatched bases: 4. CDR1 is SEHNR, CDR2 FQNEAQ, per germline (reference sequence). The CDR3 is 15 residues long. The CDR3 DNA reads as TGTGCCAGCAGCTTACTGACAGGGGGGGACACTGAAGCTTTCTTT. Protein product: CASSLLTGGDTEAFF. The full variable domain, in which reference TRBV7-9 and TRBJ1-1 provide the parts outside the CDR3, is DTGVSQNPRHKITKRGQNVTFRCDPISEHNRLYWYRQTLGQGPEFLTYFQNEAQLEKSRLLSDRFSAERPKGSFSTLEIQRTEQGDSAMYLCASSLLTGGDTEAFFGQGTRLTVV.

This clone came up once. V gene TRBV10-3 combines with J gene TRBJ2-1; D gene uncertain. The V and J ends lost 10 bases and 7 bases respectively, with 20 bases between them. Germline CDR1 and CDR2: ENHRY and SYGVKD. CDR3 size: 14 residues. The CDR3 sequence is CATMGSDLINEQFF. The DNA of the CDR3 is TGTGCCACCATGGGTAGTGACCTCATTAATGAGCAGTTCTTC.

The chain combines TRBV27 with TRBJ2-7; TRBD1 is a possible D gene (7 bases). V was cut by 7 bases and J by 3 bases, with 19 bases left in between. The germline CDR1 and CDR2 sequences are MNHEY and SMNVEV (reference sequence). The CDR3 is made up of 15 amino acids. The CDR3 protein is CASNSEGAGYYEQYF. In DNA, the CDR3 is TGTGCCAGCAATTCGGAGGGGGCAGGGTACTACGAGCAGTACTTC.

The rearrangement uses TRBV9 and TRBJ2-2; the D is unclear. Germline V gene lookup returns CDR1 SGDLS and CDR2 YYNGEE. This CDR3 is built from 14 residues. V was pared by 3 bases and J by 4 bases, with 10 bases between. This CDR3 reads CASSAAPSTGELFF. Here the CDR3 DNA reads TGTGCCAGCAGCGCGGCACCGAGCACCGGGGAGCTGTTTTTT.

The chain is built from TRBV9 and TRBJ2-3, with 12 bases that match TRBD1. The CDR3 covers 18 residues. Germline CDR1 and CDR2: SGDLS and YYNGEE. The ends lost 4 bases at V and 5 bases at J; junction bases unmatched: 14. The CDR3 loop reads CASSPRPGTGGNGDTQYF. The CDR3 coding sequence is TGTGCCAGCAGCCCACGTCCCGGGACAGGGGGCAACGGAGATACGCAGTATTTT.

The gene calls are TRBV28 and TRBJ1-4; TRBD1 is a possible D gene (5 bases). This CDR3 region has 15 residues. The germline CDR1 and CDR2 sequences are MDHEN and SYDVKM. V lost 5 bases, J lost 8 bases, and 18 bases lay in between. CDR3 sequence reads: CASSPGWGYGEKLFF. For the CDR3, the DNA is TGTGCCAGCAGTCCCGGTTGGGGGTACGGGGAAAAACTGTTTTTT. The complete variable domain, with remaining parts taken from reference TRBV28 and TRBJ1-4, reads DVKVTQSSRYLVKRTGEKVFLECVQDMDHENMFWYRQDPGLGLRLIYFSYDVKMKEKGDIPEGYSVSREKKERFSLILESASTNQTSMYLCASSPGWGYGEKLFFGSGTQLSVL.

Here the CDR3 reads CASRVVIQTEAFF. CDR3 sequence (DNA): TGTGCCAGCAGGGTTGTCATTCAGACTGAAGCTTTCTTT. V and J are TRBV6-1 and TRBJ1-1; D gene uncertain. The V gene lost 6 bases and the J gene lost 5 bases, with 13 bases spanning the gap. The CDR3 sequence is 13 residues long. Germline V gene sequence: CDR1 MNHNS, CDR2 SASEGT.

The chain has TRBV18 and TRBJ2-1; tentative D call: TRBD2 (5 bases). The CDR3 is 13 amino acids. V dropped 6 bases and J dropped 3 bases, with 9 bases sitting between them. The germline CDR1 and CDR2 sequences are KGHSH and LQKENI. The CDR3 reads CASSRGDYNEQFF. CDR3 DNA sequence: TGTGCCAGCTCTCGGGGAGACTACAATGAGCAGTTCTTC. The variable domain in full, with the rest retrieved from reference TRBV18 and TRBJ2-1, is NAGVMQNPRHLVRRRGQEARLRCSPMKGHSHVYWYRQLPEEGLKFMVYLQKENIIDESGMPKERFSAEFPKEGPSILRIQQVVRGDSAAYFCASSRGDYNEQFFGPGTRLTVL.

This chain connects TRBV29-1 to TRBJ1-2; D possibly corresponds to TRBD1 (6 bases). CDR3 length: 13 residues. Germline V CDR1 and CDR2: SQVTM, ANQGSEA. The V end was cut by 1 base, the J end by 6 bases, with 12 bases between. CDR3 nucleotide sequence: TGCAGCGTTGAAGTTGGGGGGGCAAATGGCTACACCTTC. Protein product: CSVEVGGANGYTF.

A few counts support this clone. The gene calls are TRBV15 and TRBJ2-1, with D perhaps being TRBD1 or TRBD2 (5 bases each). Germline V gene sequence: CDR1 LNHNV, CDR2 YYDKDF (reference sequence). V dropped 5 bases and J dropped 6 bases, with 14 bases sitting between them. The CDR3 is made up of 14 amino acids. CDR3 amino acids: CATSPPGRRNEQFF. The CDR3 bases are TGTGCCACCAGCCCACCGGGACGACGCAATGAGCAGTTCTTC. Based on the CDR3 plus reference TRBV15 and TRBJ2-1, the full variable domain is DAMVIQNPRYQVTQFGKPVTLSCSQTLNHNVMYWYQQKSSQAPKLLFHYYDKDFNNEADTPDNFQSRRPNTSFCFLDIRSPGLGDTAMYLCATSPPGRRNEQFFGPGTRLTVL.

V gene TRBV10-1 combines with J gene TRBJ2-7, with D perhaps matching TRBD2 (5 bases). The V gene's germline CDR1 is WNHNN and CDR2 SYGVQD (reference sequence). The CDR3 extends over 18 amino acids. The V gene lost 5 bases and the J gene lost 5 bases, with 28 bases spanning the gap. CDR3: CASSIPSPHHRTGDEQYF. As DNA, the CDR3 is TGCGCCAGCAGTATCCCTTCCCCCCATCACCGGACTGGGGACGAGCAGTACTTC.

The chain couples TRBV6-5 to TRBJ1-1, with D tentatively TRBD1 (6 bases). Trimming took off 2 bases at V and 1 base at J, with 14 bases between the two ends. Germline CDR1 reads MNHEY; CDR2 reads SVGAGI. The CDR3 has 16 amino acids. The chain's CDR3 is CASSYLWGTRNTEAFF. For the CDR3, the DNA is TGTGCCAGCAGTTACCTGTGGGGGACAAGGAACACTGAAGCTTTCTTT.

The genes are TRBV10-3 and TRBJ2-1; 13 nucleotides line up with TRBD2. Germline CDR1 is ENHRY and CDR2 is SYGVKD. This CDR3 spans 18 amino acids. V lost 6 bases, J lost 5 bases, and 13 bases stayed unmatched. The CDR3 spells CAISLTLKLAGGNNEQFF. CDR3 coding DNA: TGTGCCATCAGCCTGACCCTAAAACTAGCGGGAGGGAACAATGAGCAGTTCTTC.

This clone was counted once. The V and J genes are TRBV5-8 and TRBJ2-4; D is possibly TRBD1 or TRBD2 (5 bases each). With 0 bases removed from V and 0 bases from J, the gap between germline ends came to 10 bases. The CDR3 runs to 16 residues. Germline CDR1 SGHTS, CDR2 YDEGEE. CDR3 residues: CASSLGGILAKNIQYF. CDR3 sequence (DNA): TGTGCCAGCAGCTTGGGGGGGATACTAGCCAAAAACATTCAGTACTTC.

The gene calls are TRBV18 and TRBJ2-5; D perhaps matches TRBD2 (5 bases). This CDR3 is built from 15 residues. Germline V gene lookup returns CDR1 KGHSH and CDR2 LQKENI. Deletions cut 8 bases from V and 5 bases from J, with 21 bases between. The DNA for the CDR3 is TGTGCCAGCACCCGGGGTGCAGGCGGCGGCGAGACCCAGTACTTC. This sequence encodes CASTRGAGGGETQYF.